This T cell receptor (beta chain) was obtained from a study of regulatory T cells in long-lasting Graves disease. Germline V lookup: CDR1 DFQATT, CDR2 SNEGSKA (reference sequence). V dropped 0 bases and J dropped 8; count of bases not matched to a gene: 8. This CDR3 spans 16 amino acids. CDR3-region Arm-PCR and iRepertoire HTBI primers produced the TCR beta libraries. One entry per CDR3 protein, called by TCRdb with MiXCR from the multiplex PCR reads. The sample shows about 610,000 distinct CDR3 sequences, roughly 15% of them seen only once. Time point given: newly diagnosed GD, antithyroid drugs for less than 3 months. From RNA extracted from PBMCs, the TCR library was made. An endocrinology department in Xi'an, China, supplied the patients. This clonotype was observed at least ten times. These data also featured in a second study, about T cells in Graves' hyperthyroidism and ophthalmopathy.

The sequenced sample was peripheral blood mononuclear cells (PBMCs), obtained at new diagnosis, from a patient treated with antithyroid drugs. The source is a man aged 18 to 30 with Graves disease. The genes are TRBV20-1 and TRBJ2-1; 12 bases map to TRBD2. The CDR3 protein is CSARDQGLAGGDEQFF. DNA of the CDR3: TGCAGTGCTAGAGATCAGGGACTAGCGGGTGGGGATGAGCAGTTCTTC.